A single sample is the source of the 5 T cell receptor beta chains below, sequenced in a study of T cells in Graves' hyperthyroidism and ophthalmopathy. Amplified TCR beta CDR3 regions came from RNA transcripts. The HTBI set primed first-round TCR CDR3 RT-PCR. TCRdb analysed the multiplex PCR reads with MiXCR anew, one entry per CDR3 protein. The repertoire holds about 590,000 distinct CDR3 sequences, with around 16% as singletons. Sequenced input: blood. The source is a woman younger than 45 with Graves' hyperthyroidism.

The chain combines TRBV5-1 with TRBJ2-6; 15 bases agree with TRBD2. This CDR3 comprises 18 residues. Trimming at V came to 4 bases and at J to 3 bases, leaving 5 bases not matched to a gene. Germline assignment: CDR1 SGHRS and CDR2 YFSETQ. CDR3 nucleotides: TGCGCCAGCAGCGGCGGGACTAGCGGGAGGCGTGGGGCCAACGTCCTGACTTTC. Translation: CASSGGTSGRRGANVLTF.

The rearrangement uses TRBV5-1 and TRBJ2-1, with D tentatively TRBD2 (5 bases). Trimming pared 4 bases from V and 2 bases from J, leaving 13 bases between. Germline V gene data show CDR1 as SGHRS and CDR2 as YFSETQ. This CDR3 is built from 15 residues. Here the CDR3 reads CASSPDLGTYNEQFF. For the CDR3, the DNA is TGCGCCAGCAGCCCTGACCTCGGGACCTACAATGAGCAGTTCTTC. The variable domain in full, completed from reference TRBV5-1 and TRBJ2-1, reads KAGVTQTPRYLIKTRGQQVTLSCSPISGHRSVSWYQQTPGQGLQFLFEYFSETQRNKGNFPGRFSGRQFSNSRSEMNVSTLELGDSALYLCASSPDLGTYNEQFFGPGTRLTVL.

The table lists this clonotype with a few counts. This sequence joins TRBV5-1 and TRBJ2-7, with a possible D match to TRBD2 (6 bases). Germline-derived CDR1 and CDR2 are SGHRS and YFSETQ. The CDR3 totals 14 residues. The V end lost 0 bases, the J end lost 6 bases, and 13 bases lay between the germline ends. CDR3 sequence: CASSLAGSLSEQYF. CDR3 DNA: TGCGCCAGCAGCTTGGCCGGGAGTCTCAGCGAGCAGTACTTC. Together with reference TRBV5-1 and TRBJ2-7, the CDR3 gives the full variable domain: KAGVTQTPRYLIKTRGQQVTLSCSPISGHRSVSWYQQTPGQGLQFLFEYFSETQRNKGNFPGRFSGRQFSNSRSEMNVSTLELGDSALYLCASSLAGSLSEQYFGPGTRLTVT.

This clonotype was seen at least ten times. The chain uses TRBV5-5 and TRBJ2-7; the D gene is possibly TRBD2 (5 bases). This CDR3 region has 13 residues. V was trimmed by 2 bases and J by 3 bases, leaving 9 bases between them. Germline CDR1 SGHKS, CDR2 YYEKEE (reference sequence). CDR3 nucleotide sequence: TGTGCCAGCAGCTTCGGGGTCGGCTACGAGCAGTACTTC. Protein product: CASSFGVGYEQYF.

This clonotype was found many times. The genes are TRBV20-1 and TRBJ2-1; 9 positions match TRBD2. The CDR3 loop spans 18 amino acids. Germline V gene sequence: CDR1 DFQATT, CDR2 SNEGSKA (reference sequence). Trimming took 0 bases from V and 5 from J; bases not matched to a gene: 14. This CDR3 is CSARDRTREGLWDNEQFF. The DNA of the CDR3 is TGCAGTGCTAGAGATCGGACGCGGGAGGGCCTTTGGGACAATGAGCAGTTCTTC.